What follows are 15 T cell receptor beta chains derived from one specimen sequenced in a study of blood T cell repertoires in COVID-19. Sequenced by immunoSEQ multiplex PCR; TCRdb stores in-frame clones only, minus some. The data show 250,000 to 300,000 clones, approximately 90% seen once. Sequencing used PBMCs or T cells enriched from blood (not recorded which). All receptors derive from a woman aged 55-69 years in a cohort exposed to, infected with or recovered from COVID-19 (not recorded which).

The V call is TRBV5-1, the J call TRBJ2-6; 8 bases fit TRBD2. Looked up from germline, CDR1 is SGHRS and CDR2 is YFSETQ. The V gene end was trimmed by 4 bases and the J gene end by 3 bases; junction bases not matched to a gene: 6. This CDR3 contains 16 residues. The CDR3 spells CASSPSGGVGANVLTF. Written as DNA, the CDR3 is TGCGCCAGCAGCCCAAGCGGGGGAGTTGGGGCCAACGTCCTGACTTTC.

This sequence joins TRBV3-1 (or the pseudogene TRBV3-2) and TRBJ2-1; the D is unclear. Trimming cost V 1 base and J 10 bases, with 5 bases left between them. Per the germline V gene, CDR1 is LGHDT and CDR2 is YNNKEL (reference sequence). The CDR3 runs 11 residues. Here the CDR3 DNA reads TGTGCCAGCAGCCAAGTGCGGGAGCAGTTCTTC. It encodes CASSQVREQFF.

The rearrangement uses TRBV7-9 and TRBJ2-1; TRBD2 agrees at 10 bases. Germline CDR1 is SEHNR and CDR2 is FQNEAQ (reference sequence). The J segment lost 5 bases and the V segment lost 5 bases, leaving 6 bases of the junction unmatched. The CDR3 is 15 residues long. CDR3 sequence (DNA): TGTGCCAGCAGCCCATGGACTAGCGGCGACAATGAGCAGTTCTTC. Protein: CASSPWTSGDNEQFF.

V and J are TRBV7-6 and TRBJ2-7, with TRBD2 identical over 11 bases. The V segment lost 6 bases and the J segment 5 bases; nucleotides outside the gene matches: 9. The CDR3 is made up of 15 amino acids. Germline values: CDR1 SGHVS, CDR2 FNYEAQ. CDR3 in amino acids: CASRSVAGGIDEQYF. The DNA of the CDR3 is TGTGCCAGCAGGTCCGTAGCGGGAGGGATCGACGAGCAGTACTTC.

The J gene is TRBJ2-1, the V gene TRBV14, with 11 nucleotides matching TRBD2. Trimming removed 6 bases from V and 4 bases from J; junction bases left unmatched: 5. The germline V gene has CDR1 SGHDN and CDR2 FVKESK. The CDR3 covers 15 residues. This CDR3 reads CASRPTSGGYNEQFF. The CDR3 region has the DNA TGTGCCAGCAGACCCACTAGCGGGGGATACAATGAGCAGTTCTTC.

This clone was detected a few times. The CDR3 coding sequence is TGCAGCGCCGCGGTGGGGGGGCTAAGCACCTTC. It specifies CSAAVGGLSTF. The chain is built from TRBV20-1 and TRBJ1-2, with a tentative D call TRBD1 (6 bases). The CDR3 covers 11 residues. From germline, CDR1 is DFQATT and CDR2 SNEGSKA (reference sequence).

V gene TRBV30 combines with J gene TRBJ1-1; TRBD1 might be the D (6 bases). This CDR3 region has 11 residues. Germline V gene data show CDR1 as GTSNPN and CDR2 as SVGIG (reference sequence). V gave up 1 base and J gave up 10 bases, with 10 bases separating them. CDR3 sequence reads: CAWSDRVRAFF. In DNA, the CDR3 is TGTGCCTGGAGTGACAGGGTAAGAGCTTTCTTT.

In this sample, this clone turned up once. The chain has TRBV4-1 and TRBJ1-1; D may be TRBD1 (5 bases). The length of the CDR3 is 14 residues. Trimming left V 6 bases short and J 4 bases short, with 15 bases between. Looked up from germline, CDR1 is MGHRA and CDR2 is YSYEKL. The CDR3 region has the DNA TGCGCCAGCAGGGGGGGAGGGATGGGCACTGAAGCTTTCTTT. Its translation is CASRGGGMGTEAFF.

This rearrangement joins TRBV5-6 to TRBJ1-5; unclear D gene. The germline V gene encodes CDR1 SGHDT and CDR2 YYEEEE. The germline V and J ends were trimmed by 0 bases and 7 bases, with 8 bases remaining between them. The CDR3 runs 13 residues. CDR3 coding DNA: TGTGCCAGCAGCTTGGGTTCGGTCCAGCCCCAGCATTTT. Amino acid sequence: CASSLGSVQPQHF.

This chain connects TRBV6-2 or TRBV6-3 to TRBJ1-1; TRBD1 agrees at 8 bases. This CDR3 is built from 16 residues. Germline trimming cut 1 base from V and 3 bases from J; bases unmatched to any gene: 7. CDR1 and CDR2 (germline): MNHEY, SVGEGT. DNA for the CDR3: TGTGCCAGCAGTTACTTGGACAGGGTTCGGTACACTGAAGCTTTCTTT. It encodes CASSYLDRVRYTEAFF.

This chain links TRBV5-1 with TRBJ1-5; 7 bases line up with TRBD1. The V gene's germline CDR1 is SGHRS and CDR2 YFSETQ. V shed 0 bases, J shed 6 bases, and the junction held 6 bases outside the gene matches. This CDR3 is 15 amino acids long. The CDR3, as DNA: TGCGCCAGCAGCTTGGAAGGGGGCGCGTCTCAGCCCCAGCATTTT. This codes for CASSLEGGASQPQHF. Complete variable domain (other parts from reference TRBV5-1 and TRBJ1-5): KAGVTQTPRYLIKTRGQQVTLSCSPISGHRSVSWYQQTPGQGLQFLFEYFSETQRNKGNFPGRFSGRQFSNSRSEMNVSTLELGDSALYLCASSLEGGASQPQHFGDGTRLSIL.

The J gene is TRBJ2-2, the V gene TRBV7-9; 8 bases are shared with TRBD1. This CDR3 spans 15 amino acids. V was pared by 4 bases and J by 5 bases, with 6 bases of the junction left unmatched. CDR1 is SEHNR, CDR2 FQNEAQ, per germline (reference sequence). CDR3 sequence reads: CASSSRTGYTGELFF. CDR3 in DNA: TGTGCCAGCAGCTCCCGGACAGGGTATACCGGGGAGCTGTTTTTT.

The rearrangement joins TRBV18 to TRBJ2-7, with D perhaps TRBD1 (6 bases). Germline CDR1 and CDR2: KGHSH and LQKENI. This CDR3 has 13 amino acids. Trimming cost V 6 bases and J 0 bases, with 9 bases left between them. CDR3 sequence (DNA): TGTGCCAGCTCCGGACAGAACTCCTACGAGCAGTACTTC. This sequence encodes CASSGQNSYEQYF.

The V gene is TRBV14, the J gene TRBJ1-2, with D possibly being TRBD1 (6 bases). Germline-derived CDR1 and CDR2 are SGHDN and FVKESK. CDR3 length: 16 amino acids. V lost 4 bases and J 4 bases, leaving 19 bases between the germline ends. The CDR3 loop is CASSPRQAGAGYGYTF. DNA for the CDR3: TGTGCCAGCAGCCCCCGACAGGCCGGCGCCGGCTATGGCTACACCTTC.

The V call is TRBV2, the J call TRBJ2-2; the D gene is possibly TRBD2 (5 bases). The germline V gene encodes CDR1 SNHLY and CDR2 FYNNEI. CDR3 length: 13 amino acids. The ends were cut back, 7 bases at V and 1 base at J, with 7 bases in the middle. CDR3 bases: TGTGCCAGCACCCGGGAGAACACCGGGGAGCTGTTTTTT. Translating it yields CASTRENTGELFF.